Presented here are 19 T cell receptor beta chains from one specimen sequenced in a study of control samples from healthy donors and cancer patients. Libraries were prepared by immunoSEQ multiplex PCR; TCRdb keeps only in-frame clonotypes and omits some of them. This table has around 93,000 clones, roughly 92% appearing once. The sequencing input was blood. These receptors were taken from a human donor in good health. The donor label of this sample is uncertain.

The chain joins TRBV27 to TRBJ1-6; D not resolved. The CDR3 loop spans 16 amino acids. The V end was cut by 4 bases, the J end by 2 bases, with 12 bases between. Germline V gene sequence: CDR1 MNHEY, CDR2 SMNVEV (reference sequence). CDR3 bases: TGTGCCAGCAGTTCTGGGCCAAGCGCCTATAATTCACCCCTCCACTTT. Its translation is CASSSGPSAYNSPLHF.

The J gene is TRBJ2-3, the V gene TRBV5-1, with 8 bases that match TRBD2. The CDR3 is 16 residues long. V lost 0 bases to trimming and J lost 2 bases; unmatched junction nucleotides: 5. Germline CDR1 reads SGHRS; CDR2 reads YFSETQ. DNA for the CDR3: TGCGCCAGCAGCTTGGCGGCGGGGGGATCCACAGATACGCAGTATTTT. Translation gives CASSLAAGGSTDTQYF.

The chain is built from TRBV5-1 and TRBJ2-3; TRBD2 matches at 8 bases. Germline lookup yields CDR1 SGHRS and CDR2 YFSETQ. The V gene end was trimmed by 2 bases and the J gene end by 7 bases; junction bases not matched to a gene: 9. This CDR3 has 15 amino acids. Written as DNA, the CDR3 is TGCGCCAGCAGCTTACCCGGAGCGGGGGACCATACGCAGTATTTT. This gives the protein CASSLPGAGDHTQYF.

This clone was seen many times. The chain joins TRBV19 to TRBJ1-2, with a tentative D call TRBD1 (5 bases). The CDR3 extends over 14 amino acids. V was clipped by 6 bases and J by 0 bases, with 11 bases between them. Germline V gene data show CDR1 as LNHDA and CDR2 as SQIVND (reference sequence). The CDR3 spells CASRHDRTNYGYTF. The CDR3 DNA reads as TGTGCCAGTAGGCATGACAGAACTAACTATGGCTACACCTTC.

The gene calls are TRBV7-9 and TRBJ2-1; D gene uncertain. The germline V gene encodes CDR1 SEHNR and CDR2 FQNEAQ (reference sequence). V was clipped by 2 bases and J by 0 bases, with 5 bases between them. CDR3 size: 14 residues. The CDR3 sequence is CASSLTFSYNEQFF. The DNA for the CDR3 is TGTGCCAGCAGCTTAACGTTCTCCTACAATGAGCAGTTCTTC.

This clone counts as medium-sized (0.01 to 0.1%). V is TRBV30 and J is TRBJ1-2; no clear D. Germline CDR1 GTSNPN, CDR2 SVGIG (reference sequence). This CDR3 is built from 15 residues. The ends were cut back, 7 bases at V and 4 bases at J, with 22 bases in the middle. CDR3 nucleotides: TGTGCCTCTTTAACTGGAACATCCGAGGGCTATGGCTACACCTTC. Translation: CASLTGTSEGYGYTF.

The CDR3 reads CASYLRVAFGGGEQFF. The CDR3 bases are TGTGCCAGCTACCTCCGTGTCGCATTCGGCGGGGGTGAGCAGTTCTTC. This chain links TRBV5-5 with TRBJ2-1; 7 positions agree with TRBD2. The ends lost 7 bases at V and 9 bases at J; junction bases unmatched: 19. Germline values: CDR1 SGHKS, CDR2 YYEKEE (reference sequence). This CDR3 region has 16 residues.

J is TRBJ2-7 and V is TRBV7-2; D is unresolved. This CDR3 region has 15 residues. Germline V gene data show CDR1 as SGHTA and CDR2 as FQGNSA. V was clipped by 1 base and J by 2 bases, with 12 bases between them. The CDR3 loop reads CASSLEAGVAYEQYF. The CDR3 coding sequence is TGTGCCAGCAGCTTAGAGGCTGGGGTTGCCTACGAGCAGTACTTC.

This chain joins TRBV6-5 and TRBJ1-1; maybe TRBD1 (5 bases). This CDR3 has 13 residues. The V and J ends lost 7 bases and 5 bases respectively, with 14 bases between them. Per the germline V gene, CDR1 is MNHEY and CDR2 is SVGAGI. The CDR3 DNA is TGTGCCAGCACGGCAGGGAGGTTAACTGAAGCTTTCTTT. Its protein product is CASTAGRLTEAFF.

The V gene is TRBV6-6, the J gene TRBJ2-3; possible D gene TRBD2, 6 bases. Germline V gene data show CDR1 as MNHNY and CDR2 as SVGAGI (reference sequence). This CDR3 is 15 amino acids long. V dropped 6 bases and J dropped 3 bases, with 16 bases sitting between them. For the CDR3, the DNA is TGTGCCAGCAGCAGCGGGCCAGCAGGGACAGATACGCAGTATTTT. Translated: CASSSGPAGTDTQYF.

The J gene is TRBJ1-1, the V gene TRBV5-1; D possibly corresponds to TRBD1 (5 bases). This CDR3 spans 14 amino acids. CDR1 is SGHRS, CDR2 YFSETQ, per germline. The V and J ends lost 2 bases and 0 bases respectively, with 8 bases between them. Written as DNA, the CDR3 is TGCGCCAGCAGCTTCGGGGACCTGAACACTGAAGCTTTCTTT. This codes for CASSFGDLNTEAFF.

The J gene is TRBJ2-3, the V gene TRBV7-2; 7 bases are shared with TRBD1. Per germline, CDR1 SGHTA and CDR2 FQGNSA. The CDR3 extends over 17 amino acids. Losses at the gene ends were 4 bases for V and 2 bases for J; bases not matched to a gene: 12. CDR3 nucleotides: TGTGCCAGCAGCTCTCCGACGGGACAGTCCCTCACAGATACGCAGTATTTT. As protein: CASSSPTGQSLTDTQYF. The full variable domain, its missing parts supplied by reference TRBV7-2 and TRBJ2-3, is GAGVSQSPSNKVTEKGKDVELRCDPISGHTALYWYRQSLGQGLEFLIYFQGNSAPDKSGLPSDRFSAERTGGSVSTLTIQRTQQEDSAVYLCASSSPTGQSLTDTQYFGPGTRLTVL.

The gene calls are TRBV24-1 and TRBJ2-5, with 8 bases fitting TRBD1. This CDR3 is built from 15 residues. Germline CDR1 reads KGHDR; CDR2 reads SFDVKD. The junction had 6 bases not matched to a gene; V was cut back by 2 bases and J by 5 bases. The CDR3 DNA follows: TGTGCCACCAGTGATTATCGGACAGGGATTGAGACCCAGTACTTC. Amino acid sequence: CATSDYRTGIETQYF.

This chain uses TRBV28 with TRBJ1-1, with TRBD1 as a possible D gene (6 bases). Trimming left V 10 bases short and J 5 bases short, with 23 bases between. The CDR3 extends over 15 amino acids. Germline values: CDR1 MDHEN, CDR2 SYDVKM. In nucleotides, the CDR3 is TGTGCCACACTCCCGGGGGCTGAGTTGTATACTGAAGCTTTCTTT. Encoded protein: CATLPGAELYTEAFF.

The chain is built from TRBV11-3 and TRBJ2-1; 10 bases align to TRBD1. The J segment lost 6 bases and the V segment lost 5 bases, leaving 4 bases of the junction unmatched. The CDR3 runs to 14 residues. Germline loops: CDR1 SGHNT, CDR2 YENEEA. CDR3 DNA: TGTGCCAGCAGCCCCCGGGACAGGGGCAATGAGCAGTTCTTC. Translating it yields CASSPRDRGNEQFF. Supplemented by reference TRBV11-3 and TRBJ2-1, the full variable domain reads EAGVVQSPRYKIIEKKQPVAFWCNPISGHNTLYWYLQNLGQGPELLIRYENEEAVDDSQLPKDRFSAERLKGVDSTLKIQPAELGDSAVYLCASSPRDRGNEQFFGPGTRLTVL.

This clone appeared a single time. J is TRBJ1-5 and V is TRBV28; no definite D call. Per germline, CDR1 MDHEN and CDR2 SYDVKM. Trimming took off 1 base at V and 0 bases at J, with 16 bases between the two ends. The CDR3 loop spans 18 amino acids. CDR3 bases: TGTGCCAGCAGTTTATTAAGCGGGTTGGGCTATAGCAATCAGCCCCAGCATTTT. Encoded protein: CASSLLSGLGYSNQPQHF.

CDR3 residues: CASSPPGQPLSLAGELFF. The CDR3 DNA sequence: TGTGCCAGCTCACCACCCGGACAGCCCCTATCGCTGGCCGGGGAGCTGTTTTTT. The J gene is TRBJ2-2, the V gene TRBV18; tentative D call: TRBD1 (6 bases). Trimming took off 0 bases at V and 6 bases at J, with 20 bases between the two ends. The CDR3 runs to 18 residues. Germline V gives CDR1 KGHSH, CDR2 LQKENI.

This clone was seen a single time. This chain connects TRBV28 to TRBJ1-4, with TRBD1 identical over 11 bases. V was clipped by 5 bases and J by 8 bases; unmatched bases: 4. Germline V gives CDR1 MDHEN, CDR2 SYDVKM. The CDR3 has 14 amino acids. CDR3 nucleotides: TGTGCCAGCAGTGGACAGGGGGCGCGAGAAAAACTGTTTTTT. Its translation is CASSGQGAREKLFF.

V usage is TRBV6-5 and J usage is TRBJ2-1; 8 nucleotides match TRBD1. Losses at the gene ends were 5 bases for V and 3 bases for J; bases not matched to a gene: 6. The CDR3 covers 15 residues. Germline V gives CDR1 MNHEY, CDR2 SVGAGI. As DNA, the CDR3 is TGTGCCAGCAGTATTGACAGGGGCGGCTACAATGAGCAGTTCTTC. It translates to CASSIDRGGYNEQFF.